The 32 T cell receptor beta chains below were found in one sample sequenced in a study of siplizumab effects on memory and regulatory T cells. The protocol was immunoSEQ multiplex PCR, while the TCRdb copy is restricted to in-frame clones and leaves out a portion. The top ten clones hold around 0.15% of a sample with approximately 120,000 clones, approximately 92% of them seen once. The material sequenced was non-Treg CD4+ T cells sorted from blood. These TCRs come from a human donor in good health.

The rearrangement joins TRBV10-3 to TRBJ2-3, with D perhaps matching TRBD1 (6 bases). Trimming took off 8 bases at V and 1 base at J, with 13 bases between the two ends. CDR3 length: 14 residues. CDR1 and CDR2 from the germline V gene are ENHRY and SYGVKD. CDR3 in DNA: TGTGCCATCGGGATGGGGGCCGGCACAGATACGCAGTATTTT. The encoded protein is CAIGMGAGTDTQYF.

CDR3 sequence reads: CASSLSRVAGTNQPQHF. CDR3 sequence (DNA): TGTGCCAGCAGCTTAAGTCGTGTGGCAGGGACTAATCAGCCCCAGCATTTT. The chain joins TRBV11-3 to TRBJ1-5; tentative D call: TRBD1 (5 bases). CDR1 and CDR2 from the germline V gene are SGHNT and YENEEA. The CDR3 spans 17 residues. V dropped 2 bases and J dropped 4 bases, with 18 bases sitting between them.

The chain couples TRBV9 to TRBJ2-2; D may correspond to TRBD1 or TRBD2 (5 bases each). The germline V gene has CDR1 SGDLS and CDR2 YYNGEE. The CDR3 length is 14 residues. Trimming shortened V by 4 bases and J by 4 bases, and 11 bases separated the two germline ends. The CDR3 sequence is CASSPLGVTGELFF. The CDR3 coding sequence is TGTGCCAGCAGCCCGTTGGGGGTCACCGGGGAGCTGTTTTTT. Together with reference TRBV9 and TRBJ2-2, the CDR3 gives the full variable domain: DSGVTQTPKHLITATGQRVTLRCSPRSGDLSVYWYQQSLDQGLQFLIQYYNGEERAKGNILERFSAQQFPDLHSELNLSSLELGDSALYFCASSPLGVTGELFFGEGSRLTVL.

The chain links TRBV6-1 to TRBJ1-5; D not certain. This CDR3 spans 13 amino acids. Trimming took 6 bases from V and 0 from J, leaving 6 bases between them. CDR1 is MNHNS, CDR2 SASEGT, per germline. The CDR3 is CASRRDSNQPQHF. The CDR3 DNA reads as TGTGCCAGCAGACGTGATAGCAATCAGCCCCAGCATTTT.

Turning to this clone: Distinct nucleotide sequences in the sample also encode this CDR3. The CDR3: CASSLGQNYGYTF. In DNA form, the CDR3 reads TGTGCCAGCAGCTTAGGACAGAACTATGGCTACACCTTC. The chain couples TRBV5-6 to TRBJ1-2, with a tentative D call TRBD1 (6 bases). In germline, CDR1 is SGHDT, CDR2 YYEEEE. V was shortened by 2 bases and J by 2 bases, with 7 bases between the two germline ends. The CDR3 loop spans 13 amino acids.

The rearrangement uses TRBV11-2 and TRBJ2-5; 9 positions agree with TRBD1. V lost 4 bases to trimming and J lost 5 bases; unmatched junction nucleotides: 2. The CDR3 consists of 13 residues. Looked up from germline, CDR1 is SGHAT and CDR2 is FQNNGV. The CDR3 spells CASSSTGGETQYF. For the CDR3, the DNA is TGTGCCAGCAGCTCGACAGGGGGGGAGACCCAGTACTTC.

This chain connects TRBV28 to TRBJ1-1; D unresolved. V gave up 2 bases and J gave up 3 bases, with 7 bases separating them. CDR1 and CDR2 from the germline V gene are MDHEN and SYDVKM. The CDR3 has 13 residues. The CDR3 loop is CASSLISDTEAFF. CDR3 bases: TGTGCCAGCAGTTTAATTTCGGACACTGAAGCTTTCTTT. Full variable domain (outside the CDR3, taken from reference TRBV28 and TRBJ1-1): DVKVTQSSRYLVKRTGEKVFLECVQDMDHENMFWYRQDPGLGLRLIYFSYDVKMKEKGDIPEGYSVSREKKERFSLILESASTNQTSMYLCASSLISDTEAFFGQGTRLTVV.

This clone was seen a single time. This chain joins TRBV7-9 and TRBJ2-5; the D gene is possibly TRBD2 (6 bases). V gave up 5 bases and J gave up 5 bases, with 12 bases separating them. CDR1 and CDR2 from the germline V gene are SEHNR and FQNEAQ (reference sequence). CDR3 length: 13 amino acids. The chain's CDR3 is CASSPTSYETQYF. CDR3 sequence (DNA): TGTGCCAGCAGCCCGACTAGTTACGAGACCCAGTACTTC.

The chain recombines TRBV11-3 with TRBJ1-1, with 9 bases identical to TRBD1. This CDR3 region has 15 residues. Germline CDR1 and CDR2: SGHNT and YENEEA. With 2 bases clipped from V and 4 bases from J, the junction kept 5 bases outside the gene matches. DNA of the CDR3: TGTGCCAGCAGCTTACGGGGACAGGGCGGCACTGAAGCTTTCTTT. Amino acid sequence: CASSLRGQGGTEAFF.

The DNA for the CDR3 is TGCGCCAGCACCCTAACAGGAGCTAACTATGGCTACACCTTC. The encoded protein is CASTLTGANYGYTF. The rearrangement joins TRBV5-1 to TRBJ1-2, with a tentative D call TRBD1 (5 bases). The CDR3 length is 14 residues. The germline V gene has CDR1 SGHRS and CDR2 YFSETQ. Trimming left V 6 bases short and J 0 bases short, with 12 bases between.

The chain is built from TRBV29-1 and TRBJ2-5, with D possibly TRBD2 on 5 matching bases. This CDR3 is 10 amino acids long. V was cut by 6 bases and J by 5 bases, with 7 bases left in between. Germline lookup yields CDR1 SQVTM and CDR2 ANQGSEA. CDR3 nucleotide sequence: TGCAGCGTATCGGGGGAGACCCAGTACTTC. As protein: CSVSGETQYF.

The chain uses TRBV6-1 and TRBJ1-1; 9 positions agree with TRBD1. V shed 5 bases, J shed 10 bases, and the junction held 8 bases outside the gene matches. Germline V gives CDR1 MNHNS, CDR2 SASEGT. The length of the CDR3 is 13 residues. The DNA for the CDR3 is TGTGCCAGCAGTCGACAGGGGGGGGGAGGAGCTTTCTTT. It codes for CASSRQGGGGAFF.

This chain joins TRBV27 and TRBJ2-5; 9 positions match TRBD2. Germline CDR1 MNHEY, CDR2 SMNVEV (reference sequence). The CDR3 spans 17 residues. With V trimmed by 0 bases and J by 4 bases, 9 bases remained unmatched. For the CDR3, the DNA is TGTGCCAGCAGTTTATCGATCGGCGGGGGGGCTCGAGAGACCCAGTACTTC. Protein product: CASSLSIGGGARETQYF.

The V and J genes are TRBV6-5 and TRBJ1-6; 7 nucleotides agree with TRBD1. This CDR3 has 13 amino acids. Germline-derived CDR1 and CDR2 are MNHEY and SVGAGI. J was trimmed by 10 bases and V by 2 bases; bases with no gene match: 2. CDR3: CASSYRDRSPLHF. The CDR3 DNA sequence: TGTGCCAGCAGTTACAGGGACAGATCACCCCTCCACTTT.

The chain uses TRBV10-3 and TRBJ2-3; weak D call: TRBD2 (7 bases). This CDR3 contains 15 residues. The germline V gene has CDR1 ENHRY and CDR2 SYGVKD. Trimming left V 7 bases short and J 1 base short, with 15 bases between. CDR3 DNA: TGTGCCATCACAGGCGGGGGCGCCGGCACAGATACGCAGTATTTT. This codes for CAITGGGAGTDTQYF.

In this sample, this clone turned up once. This rearrangement joins TRBV2 to TRBJ1-4, with D unresolved. The CDR3 has 14 residues. CDR1 and CDR2 from the germline V gene are SNHLY and FYNNEI. Trimming took off 7 bases at V and 8 bases at J, with 17 bases between the two ends. Written as DNA, the CDR3 is TGTGCCAGCACCGCCCGGCAGAGGAGGGAAAAACTGTTTTTT. This encodes CASTARQRREKLFF. The full variable domain, rest sourced from reference TRBV2 and TRBJ1-4, is EPEVTQTPSHQVTQMGQEVILRCVPISNHLYFYWYRQILGQKVEFLVSFYNNEISEKSEIFDDQFSVERPDGSNFTLKIRSTKLEDSAMYFCASTARQRREKLFFGSGTQLSVL.

The chain combines TRBV6-5 with TRBJ1-5, with no clear D. CDR3 size: 13 residues. With 2 bases removed from V and 5 bases from J, the gap between germline ends came to 7 bases. Germline V CDR1 and CDR2: MNHEY, SVGAGI. The CDR3 sequence: CASSYTEHQPQHF. The CDR3 DNA reads as TGTGCCAGCAGTTACACGGAACATCAGCCCCAGCATTTT.

CDR3 DNA: TGTGCCAGTCGAGAACAGGGGAACTATGGCTACACCTTC. Translating gives CASREQGNYGYTF. V is TRBV19 and J is TRBJ1-2; 7 bases fit TRBD1. The germline CDR1 and CDR2 sequences are LNHDA and SQIVND (reference sequence). The V gene end was trimmed by 8 bases and the J gene end by 2 bases; junction bases not matched to a gene: 5. This CDR3 comprises 13 residues.

The chain is built from TRBV5-1 and TRBJ2-1; D uncertain. CDR3 length: 17 amino acids. V shed 4 bases and J shed 4 bases, with 21 bases lying between them. Germline values: CDR1 SGHRS, CDR2 YFSETQ. CDR3 region: CASSPLGGSLSYNEQFF. Here the CDR3 DNA reads TGCGCCAGCAGCCCCCTCGGCGGCTCCCTTTCGTACAATGAGCAGTTCTTC.

The chain has TRBV5-4 and TRBJ1-4, with 8 nucleotides matching TRBD1. The CDR3 has 16 residues. Germline assignment: CDR1 SGHNT and CDR2 YYREEE (reference sequence). V shed 4 bases, J shed 8 bases, and the junction held 13 bases outside the gene matches. The CDR3 DNA is TGTGCCAGCAGCACACGACAGGGAGGGACAGGCGAAAAACTGTTTTTT. Its translation is CASSTRQGGTGEKLFF.

The rearrangement uses TRBV4-1 and TRBJ1-4; D is undetermined. The CDR3 has 18 residues. With 3 bases removed from V and 3 bases from J, the gap between germline ends came to 20 bases. Germline V gene lookup returns CDR1 MGHRA and CDR2 YSYEKL. CDR3 residues: CASSQRRFGKSPNEKLFF. As DNA, the CDR3 is TGCGCCAGCAGCCAGAGGCGGTTCGGGAAATCGCCTAATGAAAAACTGTTTTTT.

CDR3 DNA: TGTGCCAGCAGTGTAGGACAGATAAACACCGGGGAGCTGTTTTTT. Protein: CASSVGQINTGELFF. The V and J genes are TRBV2 and TRBJ2-2; tentatively, D is TRBD1 (6 bases). Germline V gene data show CDR1 as SNHLY and CDR2 as FYNNEI. V was trimmed by 4 bases and J by 2 bases, leaving 11 bases between them. This CDR3 spans 15 amino acids.

The J gene is TRBJ2-2, the V gene TRBV28; TRBD2 might be the D (6 bases). The CDR3 runs 16 residues. V shed 2 bases and J shed 5 bases, with 15 bases lying between them. The germline gives CDR1 MDHEN, CDR2 SYDVKM. The CDR3 is CASSLSALATTGELFF. The DNA for the CDR3 is TGTGCCAGCAGTTTAAGCGCCCTAGCGACTACCGGGGAGCTGTTTTTT.

The chain carries TRBV7-2 and TRBJ2-2; no definite D call. This CDR3 has 15 amino acids. CDR1 and CDR2 (germline): SGHTA, FQGNSA. Trimming shortened V by 3 bases and J by 0 bases, and 8 bases separated the two germline ends. The CDR3 sequence is CASSFVLPNTGELFF. The CDR3 region has the DNA TGTGCCAGCAGCTTTGTACTTCCGAACACCGGGGAGCTGTTTTTT.

V and J are TRBV29-1 and TRBJ1-1; D possibly corresponds to TRBD1 (6 bases). The CDR3 contains 11 residues. Trimming stripped 5 bases from V and 8 bases from J, with 12 bases between. Germline lookup yields CDR1 SQVTM and CDR2 ANQGSEA. The CDR3 loop is CSVQRDIEAFF. CDR3 bases: TGCAGCGTTCAAAGGGACATCGAAGCTTTCTTT.

This chain uses TRBV5-5 with TRBJ1-5; 9 bases fit TRBD1. Trimming cost V 3 bases and J 7 bases; bases outside gene matches: 5. The germline V gene has CDR1 SGHKS and CDR2 YYEKEE (reference sequence). The CDR3 covers 14 residues. CDR3 amino acids: CASSYQDRGQPQHF. In nucleotides, the CDR3 is TGTGCCAGCAGCTATCAGGACAGGGGACAGCCCCAGCATTTT.

The rearrangement joins TRBV2 to TRBJ2-5, with TRBD2 matching 8 bases. Germline assignment: CDR1 SNHLY and CDR2 FYNNEI. The CDR3 spans 14 residues. Unmatched junction bases numbered 4, after V lost 2 bases and J lost 5 bases. The CDR3: CASSEQGGGETQYF. The CDR3 bases are TGTGCCAGCAGTGAACAGGGCGGGGGGGAGACCCAGTACTTC.

The chain carries TRBV6-5 and TRBJ1-4; 7 nucleotides match TRBD1. With V trimmed by 6 bases and J by 8 bases, 9 bases remained unmatched. CDR1 is MNHEY and CDR2 is SVGAGI in the germline V gene. The CDR3 runs 14 residues. CDR3 coding DNA: TGTGCCAGCAGCCGACAGGGAAGGGACGAAAAACTGTTTTTT. It yields the protein CASSRQGRDEKLFF.

This sequence joins TRBV28 and TRBJ1-2, with 10 bases fitting TRBD1. With V trimmed by 6 bases and J by 8 bases, 9 bases remained unmatched. The CDR3 loop spans 14 amino acids. Germline CDR1 and CDR2: MDHEN and SYDVKM. The CDR3 nucleotides are TGTGCCAGCAGAGACCCGGGACAGGGGAGCGGCTACACCTTC. It codes for CASRDPGQGSGYTF.

The chain combines TRBV4-1 with TRBJ1-6; D may be TRBD1 (6 bases). The CDR3 length is 15 residues. Deletions cut 0 bases from V and 7 bases from J, with 10 bases between. Looked up from germline, CDR1 is MGHRA and CDR2 is YSYEKL. CDR3 loop: CASSQEAGDNSPLHF. CDR3 bases: TGCGCCAGCAGCCAAGAGGCAGGGGACAATTCACCCCTCCACTTT.

Here the CDR3 reads CASSLGDGLGQPQHF. The CDR3 region has the DNA TGTGCCAGCAGCCTAGGGGATGGGTTGGGACAGCCCCAGCATTTT. The chain recombines TRBV7-9 with TRBJ1-5, with D perhaps matching TRBD1 (5 bases). Trimming shortened V by 5 bases and J by 7 bases, and 18 bases separated the two germline ends. CDR1 and CDR2 (germline): SEHNR, FQNEAQ (reference sequence). The CDR3 spans 15 residues.

This chain connects TRBV7-9 to TRBJ2-7; 7 positions agree with TRBD2. This CDR3 has 13 amino acids. Germline-derived CDR1 and CDR2 are SEHNR and FQNEAQ (reference sequence). V was clipped by 4 bases and J by 5 bases; unmatched bases: 5. The CDR3 loop reads CASSYRLADEQYF. CDR3 DNA: TGTGCCAGCAGCTACAGACTAGCAGACGAGCAGTACTTC. Full variable domain (rest looked up from reference TRBV7-9 and TRBJ2-7): DTGVSQNPRHKITKRGQNVTFRCDPISEHNRLYWYRQTLGQGPEFLTYFQNEAQLEKSRLLSDRFSAERPKGSFSTLEIQRTEQGDSAMYLCASSYRLADEQYFGPGTRLTVT.